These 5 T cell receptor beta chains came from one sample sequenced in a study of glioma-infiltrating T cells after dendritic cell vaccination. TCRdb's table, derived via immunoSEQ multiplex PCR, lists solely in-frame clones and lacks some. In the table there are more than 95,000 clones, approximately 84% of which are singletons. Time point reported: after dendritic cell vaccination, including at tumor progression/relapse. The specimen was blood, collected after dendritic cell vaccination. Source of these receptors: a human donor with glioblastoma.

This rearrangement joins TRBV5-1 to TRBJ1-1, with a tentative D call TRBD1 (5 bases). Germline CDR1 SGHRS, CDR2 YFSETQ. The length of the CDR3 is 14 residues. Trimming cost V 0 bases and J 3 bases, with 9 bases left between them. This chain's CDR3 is CASSLGREDTEAFF. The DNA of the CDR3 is TGCGCCAGCAGCTTGGGCAGGGAGGACACTGAAGCTTTCTTT. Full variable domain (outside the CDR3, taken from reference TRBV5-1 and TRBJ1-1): KAGVTQTPRYLIKTRGQQVTLSCSPISGHRSVSWYQQTPGQGLQFLFEYFSETQRNKGNFPGRFSGRQFSNSRSEMNVSTLELGDSALYLCASSLGREDTEAFFGQGTRLTVV.

CDR3 in amino acids: CASSMAGASGSYEQYF. The CDR3 bases are TGTGCCAGTAGTATGGCTGGGGCTAGCGGCTCCTACGAGCAGTACTTC. The rearrangement links TRBV19 to TRBJ2-7; 7 bases are a match to TRBD2. This CDR3 region has 16 residues. The germline CDR1 and CDR2 sequences are LNHDA and SQIVND (reference sequence). The trim removed 3 bases at V and 0 bases at J, leaving 8 bases unmatched.

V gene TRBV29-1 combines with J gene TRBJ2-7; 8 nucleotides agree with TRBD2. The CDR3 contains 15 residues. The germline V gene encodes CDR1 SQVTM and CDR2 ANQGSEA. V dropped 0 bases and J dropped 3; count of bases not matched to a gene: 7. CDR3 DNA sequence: TGCAGCGTTGAAGACCCCGCCAGCGGGAGCTACGAGCAGTACTTC. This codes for CSVEDPASGSYEQYF.

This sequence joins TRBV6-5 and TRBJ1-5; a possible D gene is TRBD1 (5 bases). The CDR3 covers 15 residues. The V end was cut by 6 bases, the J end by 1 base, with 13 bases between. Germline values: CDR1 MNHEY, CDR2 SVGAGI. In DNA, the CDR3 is TGTGCCAGCAGCCCGGTCGGGGGGAGCAATCAGCCCCAGCATTTT. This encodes CASSPVGGSNQPQHF.

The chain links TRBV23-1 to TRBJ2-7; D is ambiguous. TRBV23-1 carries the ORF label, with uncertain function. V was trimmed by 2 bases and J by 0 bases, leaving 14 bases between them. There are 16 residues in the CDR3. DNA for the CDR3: TGCGCCAGCAGTCAAAAAGCAGGTAGTATCTCCTACGAGCAGTACTTC. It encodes CASSQKAGSISYEQYF.